The source of this TCR beta chain is a study of blood T cells in healthy people across ages. This CDR3 comprises 14 residues. Per germline, CDR1 LGHNA and CDR2 YNFKEQ. V was clipped by 4 bases and J by 3 bases, with 10 bases between them. A second PCR, run for roughly 7 to 12 cycles, used a sample-barcoded 5' primer plus a J-beta primer mix. TCRdb re-derived calls from the 5' RACE reads in MiXCR, one entry per CDR3 protein. The data hold 1.2 million to 1.5 million distinct CDR3 sequences, with approximately 59% observed a single time. Material: blood. This sequence originates from a young man in good health. The chain is built from TRBV4-2 and TRBJ2-4; TRBD2 is a possible D gene (6 bases). The DNA of the CDR3 is TGTGCCAGCAGCCCCGTCGGGGGCAAAAACATTCAGTACTTC. This gives the protein CASSPVGGKNIQYF.